This T cell receptor delta chain was observed in a study of Vδ1+ human thymocytes. Points from the study as a whole: Thymic delta-chain repertoires held around 20% Vdelta2 sequences and few Vdelta3, despite high sort purity. In the thymus, TRG and TRD repertoires looked highly polyclonal with Gaussian CDR3 lengths.

Germline CDR1 and CDR2: TSWWSYY and QGS. The CDR3 covers 14 residues. V was cut by 5 bases and J by 7 bases, with 17 bases left in between. A word on this clone: Its antigen is unknown.

Alphabeta T cells were depleted, then CD3+ Vdelta1+ Vdelta2- thymocytes were FACS-sorted. RNA was extracted from the cells and then reverse transcribed. The CDR3 regions were amplified by multiplex PCR from V-gene primers to a constant-region primer. TCRdb processed the multiplex PCR reads again with the CATT caller. Here the sample spans about 25,000 delta-chain clones, about 7% being singletons. Sequenced sample: Vdelta1+ gamma-delta thymocytes from the thymus. Subset noted: FACS-sorted CD3+ TCRalphabeta- TCRVdelta1+ TCRVdelta2- thymocytes. This chain connects TRDV1 to TRDJ1, with D perhaps matching TRDD2 (5 bases). This clonotype was sampled from a girl under three years old who had congenital heart surgery. CDR3 bases: TGTGCTCTTGGGACGGCCTTCTGGTTTGGTAAACTCATCTTT. It translates to CALGTAFWFGKLIF.